The source of this T cell receptor (beta chain) is a study of blood T cell repertoires in COVID-19. For the study at large: In each case, the material was cDNA or gDNA derived from T cells, B-cell-depleted T cells, or PBMCs.

Germline V CDR1 and CDR2: MNHEY, SMNVEV (reference sequence). The V segment lost 5 bases and the J segment 4 bases; nucleotides outside the gene matches: 6. The CDR3 loop spans 15 amino acids. Resolution of symptoms, clearance, or two negative PCRs was present in recovered Cohort 3 donors. Authors' data handling: Cell counts per sample came from amplifying reference gene primers. Measured with immunoSEQ multiplex PCR; TCRdb has only the in-frame clones, and not every one. For V, J and clone size, that table is used; D and trimming come from the DNA. The sample includes 110,000 to 150,000 clones, just over 85% of them seen just once.

This chain links TRBV27 with TRBJ2-2, with TRBD2 identical over 8 bases. Sequenced sample: PBMCs or T cells enriched from blood (not recorded which). The sequence was obtained from a man aged 45-65 years who had recovered from COVID-19. The CDR3 DNA reads TGTGCCAGCAGTCCACGGGGGGGCCCCACCGGGGAGCTGTTTTTT. Its translation is CASSPRGGPTGELFF.